This record concerns one T cell receptor (beta chain) sequence. Its antigen is as yet unknown. Via MiXCR, TCRdb re-called the reads, giving one row per CDR3 protein. There are hundreds of thousands of distinct CDR3 sequences in the sample; more than 40% occur only once, and 35% to 50% lies in the top ten. The CDR3 loop spans 16 amino acids. Trimming shortened V by 6 bases and J by 0 bases, and 14 bases separated the two germline ends. Looked up from germline, CDR1 is SGHNT and CDR2 is YENEEA. This record belongs to a study of T cell repertoires in cytomegalovirus infection. Study-wide context: CMV infection plus the matching HLA type was flagged by public TCR beta signatures.

Whole-study results and caveats: Using cumulative public TCR beta family frequency, the authors identified those who carried CMV together with the relevant HLA. There were HLA-C-restricted CMV-specific TCR beta clonotypes dominating the ex vivo response.

This sample comprised cultured PBMCs, obtained from culture after CMV antigen stimulation. The receptor was isolated from a human donor in good health (CMV status not recorded). Some clones in this sample may be carry-over from other donors' samples. The chain has TRBV11-3 and TRBJ2-2, with D possibly being TRBD1 (6 bases). CDR3 nucleotides: TGTGCCAGCAGTCAACAGGGCCATGCGAACACCGGGGAGCTGTTTTTT. Its translation is CASSQQGHANTGELFF.